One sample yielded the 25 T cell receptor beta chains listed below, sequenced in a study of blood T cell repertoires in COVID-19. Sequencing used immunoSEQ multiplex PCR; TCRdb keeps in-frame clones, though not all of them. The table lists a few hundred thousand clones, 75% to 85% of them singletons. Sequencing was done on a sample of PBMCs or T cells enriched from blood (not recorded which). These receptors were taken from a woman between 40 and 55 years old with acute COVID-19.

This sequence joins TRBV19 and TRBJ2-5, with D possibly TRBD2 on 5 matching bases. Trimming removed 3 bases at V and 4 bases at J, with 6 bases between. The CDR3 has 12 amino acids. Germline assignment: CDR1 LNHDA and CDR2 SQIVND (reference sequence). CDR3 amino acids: CASSIGLETQYF. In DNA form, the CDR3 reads TGTGCCAGTAGTATCGGACTAGAGACCCAGTACTTC. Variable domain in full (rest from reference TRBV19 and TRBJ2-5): DGGITQSPKYLFRKEGQNVTLSCEQNLNHDAMYWYRQDPGQGLRLIYYSQIVNDFQKGDIAEGYSVSREKKESFPLTVTSAQKNPTAFYLCASSIGLETQYFGPGTRLLVL.

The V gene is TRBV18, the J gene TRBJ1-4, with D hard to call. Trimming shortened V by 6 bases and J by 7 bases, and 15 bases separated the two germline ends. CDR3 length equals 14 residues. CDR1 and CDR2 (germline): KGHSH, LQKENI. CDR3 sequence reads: CASSQVDYGEKLFF. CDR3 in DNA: TGTGCCAGCTCGCAGGTGGATTACGGTGAAAAACTGTTTTTT.

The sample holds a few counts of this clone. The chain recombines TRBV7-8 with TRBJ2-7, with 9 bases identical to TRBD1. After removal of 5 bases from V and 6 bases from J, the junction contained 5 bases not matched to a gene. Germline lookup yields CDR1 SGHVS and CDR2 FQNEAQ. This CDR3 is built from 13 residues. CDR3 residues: CASSTRQGGEQYF. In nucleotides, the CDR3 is TGTGCCAGCAGCACGCGACAGGGGGGCGAGCAGTACTTC.

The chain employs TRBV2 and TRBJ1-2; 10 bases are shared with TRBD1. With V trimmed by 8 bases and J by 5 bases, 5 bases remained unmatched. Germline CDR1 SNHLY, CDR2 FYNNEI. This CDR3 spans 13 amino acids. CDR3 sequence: CASAPGQGYGYTF. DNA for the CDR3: TGTGCCAGCGCTCCGGGACAGGGGTATGGCTACACCTTC.

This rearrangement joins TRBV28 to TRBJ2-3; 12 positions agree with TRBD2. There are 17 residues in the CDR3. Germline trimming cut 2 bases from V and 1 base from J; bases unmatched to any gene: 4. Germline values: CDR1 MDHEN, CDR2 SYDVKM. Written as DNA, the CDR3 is TGTGCCAGCAGTTTACTGACTAGCGGGGGAGGCACAGATACGCAGTATTTT. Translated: CASSLLTSGGGTDTQYF.

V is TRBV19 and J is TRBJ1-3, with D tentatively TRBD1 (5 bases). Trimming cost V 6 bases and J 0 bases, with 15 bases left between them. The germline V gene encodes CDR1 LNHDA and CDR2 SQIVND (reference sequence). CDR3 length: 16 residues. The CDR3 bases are TGTGCCAGTAGATTTACTTTTACAGGCTCTGGAAACACCATATATTTT. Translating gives CASRFTFTGSGNTIYF.

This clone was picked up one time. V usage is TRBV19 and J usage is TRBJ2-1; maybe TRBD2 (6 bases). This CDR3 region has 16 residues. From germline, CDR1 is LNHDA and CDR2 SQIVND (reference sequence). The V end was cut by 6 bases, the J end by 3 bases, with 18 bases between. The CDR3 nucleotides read TGTGCCAGTAGGGGACCGAGAAGCGGGCGCTACAATGAGCAGTTCTTC. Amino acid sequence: CASRGPRSGRYNEQFF.

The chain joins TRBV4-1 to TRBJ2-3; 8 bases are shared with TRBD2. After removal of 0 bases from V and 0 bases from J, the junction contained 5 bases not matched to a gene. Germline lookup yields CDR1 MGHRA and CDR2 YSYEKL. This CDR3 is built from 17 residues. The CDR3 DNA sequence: TGCGCCAGCAGCCAAGACCCTAGCGGGTTTAGCACAGATACGCAGTATTTT. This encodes CASSQDPSGFSTDTQYF.

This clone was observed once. This chain's CDR3 is CASRSVRNEQFF. The CDR3 DNA is TGTGCCAGCAGGTCGGTGAGGAATGAGCAGTTCTTC. The chain employs TRBV25-1 and TRBJ2-1, with D unclear. Germline CDR1 and CDR2: MGHDK and SYGVNS. The CDR3 contains 12 residues. V was trimmed by 6 bases and J by 7 bases, leaving 10 bases between them.

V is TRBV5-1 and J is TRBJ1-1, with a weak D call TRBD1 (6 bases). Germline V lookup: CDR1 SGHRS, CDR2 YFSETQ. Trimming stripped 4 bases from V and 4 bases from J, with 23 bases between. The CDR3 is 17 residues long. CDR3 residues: CASSITTGELIATEAFF. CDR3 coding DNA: TGCGCCAGCAGCATTACGACAGGTGAGCTTATCGCCACTGAAGCTTTCTTT. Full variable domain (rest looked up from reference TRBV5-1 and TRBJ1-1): KAGVTQTPRYLIKTRGQQVTLSCSPISGHRSVSWYQQTPGQGLQFLFEYFSETQRNKGNFPGRFSGRQFSNSRSEMNVSTLELGDSALYLCASSITTGELIATEAFFGQGTRLTVV.

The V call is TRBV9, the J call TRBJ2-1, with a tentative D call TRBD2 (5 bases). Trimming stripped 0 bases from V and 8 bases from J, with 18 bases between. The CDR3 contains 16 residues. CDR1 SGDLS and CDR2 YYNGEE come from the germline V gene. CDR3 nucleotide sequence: TGTGCCAGCAGCGTAGAGGACGGGTTTGGGAGCGATGAGCAGTTCTTC. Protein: CASSVEDGFGSDEQFF.

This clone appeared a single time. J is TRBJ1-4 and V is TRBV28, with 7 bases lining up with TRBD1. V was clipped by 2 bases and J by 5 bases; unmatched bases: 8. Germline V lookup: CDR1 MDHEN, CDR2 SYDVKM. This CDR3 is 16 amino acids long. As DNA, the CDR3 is TGTGCCAGCAGTTTAAATGGTGGCAGGGGGAATGAAAAACTGTTTTTT. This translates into CASSLNGGRGNEKLFF.

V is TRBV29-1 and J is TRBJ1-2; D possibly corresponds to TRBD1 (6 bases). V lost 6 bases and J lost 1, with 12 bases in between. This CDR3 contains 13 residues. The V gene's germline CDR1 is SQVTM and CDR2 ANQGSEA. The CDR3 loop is CSVETGVNYGYTF. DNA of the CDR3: TGCAGCGTCGAGACAGGCGTTAACTATGGCTACACCTTC.

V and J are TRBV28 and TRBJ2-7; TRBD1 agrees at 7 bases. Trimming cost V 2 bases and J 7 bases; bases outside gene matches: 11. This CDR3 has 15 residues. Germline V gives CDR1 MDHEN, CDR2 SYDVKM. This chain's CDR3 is CASSLGRTGPGEQYF. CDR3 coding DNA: TGTGCCAGCAGTTTAGGAAGGACAGGCCCGGGTGAGCAGTACTTC. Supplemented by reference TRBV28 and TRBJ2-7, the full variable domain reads DVKVTQSSRYLVKRTGEKVFLECVQDMDHENMFWYRQDPGLGLRLIYFSYDVKMKEKGDIPEGYSVSREKKERFSLILESASTNQTSMYLCASSLGRTGPGEQYFGPGTRLTVT.

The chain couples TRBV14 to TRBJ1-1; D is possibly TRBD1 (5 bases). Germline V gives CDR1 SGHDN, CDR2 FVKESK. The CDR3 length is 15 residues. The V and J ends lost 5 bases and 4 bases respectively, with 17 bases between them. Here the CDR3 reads CASSKVGLQVTEAFF. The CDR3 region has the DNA TGTGCCAGCAGCAAAGTGGGACTCCAGGTCACTGAAGCTTTCTTT.

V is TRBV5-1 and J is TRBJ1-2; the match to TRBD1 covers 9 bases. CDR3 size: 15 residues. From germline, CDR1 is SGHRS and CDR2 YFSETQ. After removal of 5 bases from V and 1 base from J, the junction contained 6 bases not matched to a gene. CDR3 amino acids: CASSGGQGFNYGYTF. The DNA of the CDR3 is TGCGCCAGCAGTGGGGGACAGGGCTTTAACTATGGCTACACCTTC.

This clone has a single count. The chain's CDR3 is CASSLASGGQETQYF. The CDR3 DNA follows: TGTGCCAGCAGTTTAGCTAGCGGGGGTCAAGAGACCCAGTACTTC. The V call is TRBV28, the J call TRBJ2-5, with 10 bases identical to TRBD2. Germline values: CDR1 MDHEN, CDR2 SYDVKM. The CDR3 loop spans 15 amino acids. V lost 2 bases to trimming and J lost 2 bases; unmatched junction nucleotides: 2.

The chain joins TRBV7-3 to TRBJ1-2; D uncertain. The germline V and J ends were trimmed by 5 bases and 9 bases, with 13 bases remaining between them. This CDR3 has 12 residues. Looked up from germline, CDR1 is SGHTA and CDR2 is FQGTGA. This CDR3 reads CASSAPRSCYTF. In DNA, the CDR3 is TGTGCCAGCAGCGCCCCAAGGAGCTGCTACACCTTC.

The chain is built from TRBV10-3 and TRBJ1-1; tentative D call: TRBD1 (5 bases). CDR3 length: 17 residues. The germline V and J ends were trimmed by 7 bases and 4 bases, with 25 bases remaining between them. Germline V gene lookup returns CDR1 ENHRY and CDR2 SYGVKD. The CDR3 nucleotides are TGTGCCATCAATCCGGGGGGGTCTTACTCCCTCCCCACTGAAGCTTTCTTT. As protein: CAINPGGSYSLPTEAFF.

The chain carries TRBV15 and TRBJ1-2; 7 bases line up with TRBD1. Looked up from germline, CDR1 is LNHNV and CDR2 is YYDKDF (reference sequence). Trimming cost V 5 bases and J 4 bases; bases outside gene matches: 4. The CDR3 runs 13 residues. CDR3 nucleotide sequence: TGTGCCACCAGCCCCGGGACAGTCTATGGCTACACCTTC. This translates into CATSPGTVYGYTF.

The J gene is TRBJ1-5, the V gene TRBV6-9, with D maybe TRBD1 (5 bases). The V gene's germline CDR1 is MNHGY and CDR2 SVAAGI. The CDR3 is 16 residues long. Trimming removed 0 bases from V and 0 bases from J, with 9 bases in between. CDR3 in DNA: TGTGCCAGCAGTTATTCTACGACAGTTAGCAATCAGCCCCAGCATTTT. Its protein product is CASSYSTTVSNQPQHF.

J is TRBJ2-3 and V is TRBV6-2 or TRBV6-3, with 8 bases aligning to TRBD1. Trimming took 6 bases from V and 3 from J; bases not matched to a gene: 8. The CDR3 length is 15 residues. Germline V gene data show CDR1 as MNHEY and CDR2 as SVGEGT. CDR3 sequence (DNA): TGTGCCAGCAGCCCACTTACAGGGGGGACAGATACGCAGTATTTT. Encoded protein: CASSPLTGGTDTQYF.

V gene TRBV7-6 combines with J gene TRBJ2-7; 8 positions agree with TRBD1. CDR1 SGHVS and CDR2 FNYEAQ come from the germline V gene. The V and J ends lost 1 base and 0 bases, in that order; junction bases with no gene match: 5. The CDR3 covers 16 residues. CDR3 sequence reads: CASSLGHRGFSYEQYF. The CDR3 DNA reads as TGTGCCAGCAGCTTAGGTCACAGGGGGTTCTCCTACGAGCAGTACTTC.

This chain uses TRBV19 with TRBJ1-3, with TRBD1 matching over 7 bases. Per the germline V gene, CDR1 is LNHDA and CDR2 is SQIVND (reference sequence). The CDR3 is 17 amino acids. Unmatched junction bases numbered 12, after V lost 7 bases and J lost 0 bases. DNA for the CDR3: TGTGCCAGTACCTTAGCGGGGCAGGGGGACTCTGGAAACACCATATATTTT. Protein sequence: CASTLAGQGDSGNTIYF.

The CDR3 DNA follows: TGCAGCGGACGACACGGGATGAACACTGAAGCTTTCTTT. Protein sequence: CSGRHGMNTEAFF. J is TRBJ1-1 and V is TRBV29-1; D not certain. CDR1 and CDR2 from the germline V gene are SQVTM and ANQGSEA. V lost 7 bases, J lost 0 bases, and 12 bases lay in between. The CDR3 is 13 amino acids.